The T cell receptor beta chain under discussion was sequenced for a study of human T cells and chemical hapten exposure. Across the whole study: A patient group, mainly female, showed alopecia areata, totalis or universalis.

Ten or more counts support this clonotype. One entry per CDR3 protein results from TCRdb running MiXCR on the RACE reads. The table has 370,000 or so distinct CDR3 sequences, about 4.4% seen once. Time point noted: patch test 1, 2 weeks after DPC sensitization. Treatment in this sample: therapeutic diphenylcyclopropenone sensitization with weekly scalp DPC. Unfractionated whole blood was the source from which total RNA was extracted. The CDR3 loop spans 18 amino acids. Germline V lookup: CDR1 SEHNR, CDR2 FQNEAQ (reference sequence). V was clipped by 1 base and J by 1 base; unmatched bases: 6. This TCR was recovered from a woman aged 45-65 years with alopecia areata. Some clones in this sample may be carry-over from other donors' samples. The chain joins TRBV7-9 to TRBJ2-5, with 13 positions matching TRBD2. Sample: whole blood, taken in connection with sensitization to the hapten diphenylcyclopropenone (DPC). The CDR3 region is CASSLGTSGRAVQETQYF. In nucleotides, the CDR3 is TGTGCCAGCAGCTTAGGAACTAGCGGGAGGGCCGTCCAAGAGACCCAGTACTTC.